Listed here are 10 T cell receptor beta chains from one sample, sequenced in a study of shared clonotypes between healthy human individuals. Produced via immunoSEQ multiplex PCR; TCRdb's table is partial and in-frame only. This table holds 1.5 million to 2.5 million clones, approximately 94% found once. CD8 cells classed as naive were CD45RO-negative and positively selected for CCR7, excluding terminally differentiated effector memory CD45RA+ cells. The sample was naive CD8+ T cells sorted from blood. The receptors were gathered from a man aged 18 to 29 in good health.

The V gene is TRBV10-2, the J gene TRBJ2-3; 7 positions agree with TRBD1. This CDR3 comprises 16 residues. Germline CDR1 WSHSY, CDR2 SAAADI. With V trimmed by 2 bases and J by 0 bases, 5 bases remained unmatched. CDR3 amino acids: CASSEGDSPSTDTQYF. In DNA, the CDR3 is TGCGCCAGCAGTGAGGGGGACAGCCCTAGCACAGATACGCAGTATTTT.

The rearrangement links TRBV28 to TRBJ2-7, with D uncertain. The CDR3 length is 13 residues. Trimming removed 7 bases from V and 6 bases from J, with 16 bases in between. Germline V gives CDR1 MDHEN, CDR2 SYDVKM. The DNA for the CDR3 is TGTGCCAGCACTCCCGAAGGCCTGGGCGAGCAGTACTTC. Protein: CASTPEGLGEQYF.

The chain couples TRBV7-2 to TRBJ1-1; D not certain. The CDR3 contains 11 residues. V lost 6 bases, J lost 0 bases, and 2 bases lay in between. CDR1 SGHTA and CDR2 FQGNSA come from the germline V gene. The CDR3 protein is CASSMNTEAFF. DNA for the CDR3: TGTGCCAGCAGTATGAACACTGAAGCTTTCTTT.

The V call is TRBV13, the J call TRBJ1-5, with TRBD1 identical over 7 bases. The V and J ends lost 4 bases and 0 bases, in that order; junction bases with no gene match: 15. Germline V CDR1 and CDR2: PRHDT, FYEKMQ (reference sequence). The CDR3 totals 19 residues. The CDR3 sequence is CASSSRQGEPPYSNQPQHF. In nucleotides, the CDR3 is TGTGCCAGCAGCTCTCGACAGGGCGAACCGCCCTATAGCAATCAGCCCCAGCATTTT.

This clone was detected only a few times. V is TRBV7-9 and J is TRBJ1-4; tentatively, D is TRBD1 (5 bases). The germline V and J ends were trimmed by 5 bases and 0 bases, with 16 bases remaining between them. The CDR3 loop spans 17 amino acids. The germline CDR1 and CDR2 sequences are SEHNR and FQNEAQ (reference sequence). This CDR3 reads CASSPLGGMATNEKLFF. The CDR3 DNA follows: TGTGCCAGCAGCCCCCTGGGGGGAATGGCAACTAATGAAAAACTGTTTTTT.

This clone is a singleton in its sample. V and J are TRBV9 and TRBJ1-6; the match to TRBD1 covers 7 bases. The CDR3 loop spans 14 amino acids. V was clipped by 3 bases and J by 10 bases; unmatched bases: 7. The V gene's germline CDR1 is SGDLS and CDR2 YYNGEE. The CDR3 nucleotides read TGTGCCAGCAGCGAAGACAGGGAAGAGTCACCCCTCCACTTT. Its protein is CASSEDREESPLHF.

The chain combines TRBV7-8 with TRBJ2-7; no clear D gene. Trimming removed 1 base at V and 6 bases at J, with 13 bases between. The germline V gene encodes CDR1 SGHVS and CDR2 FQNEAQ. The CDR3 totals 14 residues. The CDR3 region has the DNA TGTGCCAGCAGCTTAGAGGGTCTTCCGGTCGAGCAGTACTTC. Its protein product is CASSLEGLPVEQYF.

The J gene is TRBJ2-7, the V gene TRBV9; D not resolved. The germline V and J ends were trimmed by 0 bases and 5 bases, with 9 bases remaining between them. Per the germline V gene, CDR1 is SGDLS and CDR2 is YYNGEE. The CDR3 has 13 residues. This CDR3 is CASSVGDLNEQYF. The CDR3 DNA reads TGTGCCAGCAGCGTAGGGGATCTTAACGAGCAGTACTTC.

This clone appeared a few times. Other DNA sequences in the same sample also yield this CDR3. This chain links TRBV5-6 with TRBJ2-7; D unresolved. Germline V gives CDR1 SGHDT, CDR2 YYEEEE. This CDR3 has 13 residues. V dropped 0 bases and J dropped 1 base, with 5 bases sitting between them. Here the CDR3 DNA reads TGTGCCAGCAGCTTGGGAGAATCCTACGAGCAGTACTTC. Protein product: CASSLGESYEQYF.

The chain's CDR3 is CASSPGALSGANVLTF. The CDR3 DNA sequence: TGCGCCAGCAGCCCGGGGGCGCTTTCTGGGGCCAACGTCCTGACTTTC. The chain carries TRBV5-1 and TRBJ2-6; tentatively, D is TRBD1 or TRBD2 (6 bases each). The germline gives CDR1 SGHRS, CDR2 YFSETQ. The CDR3 sequence is 16 residues long. Trimming left V 4 bases short and J 1 base short, with 12 bases between.